These 20 T cell receptor beta chains came from one sample sequenced in a study of beta chain features in type 1 diabetes. cDNA synthesis used the whole RNA isolate, giving expressed TCRB sequences. Some clones are missing from TCRdb's copy, which holds only in-frame ones; the method was immunoSEQ multiplex PCR. Of approximately 46,000 clones in the sample, around 45% are singletons; the top ten hold over 0.1%. Antigens of these TCRs are unknown. Regarding the study as a whole: Among patients with Type 1 diabetes, TCRB CDR3s were moderately but significantly shorter in every one of the four CD4+ subsets.

The material sequenced was stem cell memory CD4+ T cells from blood. The receptors shown here come from a man between 25 and 39 years old with type 1 diabetes.

This clone has only a few counts. This rearrangement joins TRBV19 to TRBJ1-1, with 9 bases fitting TRBD1. V lost 3 bases and J lost 4; bases outside the gene matches: 3. Germline CDR1 reads LNHDA; CDR2 reads SQIVND (reference sequence). The CDR3 is made up of 14 amino acids. CDR3 protein: CASSIGQGSTEAFF. In DNA form, the CDR3 reads TGTGCCAGTAGTATCGGACAGGGGAGCACTGAAGCTTTCTTT.

This chain links TRBV2 with TRBJ2-1; 7 bases fit TRBD2. V was clipped by 5 bases and J by 5 bases; unmatched bases: 9. The CDR3 runs to 15 residues. CDR1 and CDR2 (germline): SNHLY, FYNNEI. The CDR3 nucleotides read TGTGCCAGCAGTTATAGAGGGAGGGCTAACAATGAGCAGTTCTTC. This gives the protein CASSYRGRANNEQFF.

The chain joins TRBV6-5 to TRBJ1-5, with 7 bases fitting TRBD1. The ends lost 0 bases at V and 3 bases at J; junction bases unmatched: 2. CDR3 length: 15 residues. Per germline, CDR1 MNHEY and CDR2 SVGAGI. The CDR3 spells CASSYSGQLNQPQHF. In DNA form, the CDR3 reads TGTGCCAGCAGTTACTCGGGACAGCTCAATCAGCCCCAGCATTTT.

The V and J genes are TRBV6-4 and TRBJ2-1; D is perhaps TRBD2 (5 bases). The CDR3 runs 16 residues. The germline V gene encodes CDR1 MRHNA and CDR2 SNTAGT. Trimming cost V 0 bases and J 10 bases, with 19 bases left between them. Here the CDR3 DNA reads TGTGCCAGCAGTGACTCTCGGAGGAGCCGTTTCGGGGAGCAGTTCTTC. This codes for CASSDSRRSRFGEQFF.

The chain couples TRBV19 to TRBJ1-2; perhaps TRBD1 as D (6 bases). CDR3 length equals 14 residues. Deletions cut 7 bases from V and 4 bases from J, with 16 bases between. Germline CDR1 is LNHDA and CDR2 is SQIVND (reference sequence). The CDR3 nucleotides read TGTGCCAGTACCATCGACAGGCGCCCCTATGGCTACACCTTC. Its translation: CASTIDRRPYGYTF. The complete variable domain, with remaining parts taken from reference TRBV19 and TRBJ1-2, reads DGGITQSPKYLFRKEGQNVTLSCEQNLNHDAMYWYRQDPGQGLRLIYYSQIVNDFQKGDIAEGYSVSREKKESFPLTVTSAQKNPTAFYLCASTIDRRPYGYTFGSGTRLTVV.

This chain joins TRBV7-3 and TRBJ2-3, with 8 nucleotides matching TRBD1. The V and J ends lost 5 bases and 2 bases, in that order; junction bases with no gene match: 9. This CDR3 contains 16 residues. The germline V gene has CDR1 SGHTA and CDR2 FQGTGA. The CDR3 sequence: CASSQAGTGYTDTQYF. DNA of the CDR3: TGTGCCAGCAGCCAAGCCGGGACAGGTTACACAGATACGCAGTATTTT.

The rearrangement joins TRBV5-1 to TRBJ2-7; D possibly corresponds to TRBD1 (5 bases). Germline V lookup: CDR1 SGHRS, CDR2 YFSETQ. The germline V and J ends were trimmed by 0 bases and 5 bases, with 9 bases remaining between them. There are 13 residues in the CDR3. The CDR3 DNA follows: TGCGCCAGCAGCTTGGTCAGGGCGCACGAGCAGTACTTC. This sequence encodes CASSLVRAHEQYF.

This chain uses TRBV7-9 with TRBJ2-4; no definite D call. Trimming shortened V by 7 bases and J by 0 bases, and 22 bases separated the two germline ends. Per the germline V gene, CDR1 is SEHNR and CDR2 is FQNEAQ (reference sequence). CDR3 length: 18 amino acids. CDR3 protein: CASNLFNQAPLAKNIQYF. CDR3 sequence (DNA): TGTGCCAGCAACCTTTTCAATCAGGCTCCATTAGCCAAAAACATTCAGTACTTC. The entire variable domain, with the rest obtained from reference TRBV7-9 and TRBJ2-4, is as follows: DTGVSQNPRHKITKRGQNVTFRCDPISEHNRLYWYRQTLGQGPEFLTYFQNEAQLEKSRLLSDRFSAERPKGSFSTLEIQRTEQGDSAMYLCASNLFNQAPLAKNIQYFGAGTRLSVL.

The table lists this clone with a few counts. The identical CDR3 is also encoded by other nucleotide sequences in the sample. The CDR3 sequence is CASSLRLVAGDGFRETQYF. CDR3 DNA sequence: TGTGCCAGCAGCCTACGATTGGTAGCGGGAGATGGATTTCGAGAGACCCAGTACTTC. V is TRBV4-2 and J is TRBJ2-5, with 9 positions matching TRBD2. The CDR3 is made up of 19 amino acids. The junction had 19 bases not matched to a gene; V was cut back by 4 bases and J by 4 bases. Germline V CDR1 and CDR2: LGHNA, YNFKEQ.

V usage is TRBV2 and J usage is TRBJ1-3; the D is unclear. Germline loops: CDR1 SNHLY, CDR2 FYNNEI. The CDR3 contains 13 residues. Trimming cost V 8 bases and J 2 bases, with 10 bases left between them. CDR3 in DNA: TGTGCCAGCCGTCGGGGTCCTGGAAACACCATATATTTT. Translating gives CASRRGPGNTIYF.

This clone was detected a few times. The V gene is TRBV7-8, the J gene TRBJ1-2, with D hard to call. This CDR3 is 14 amino acids long. V dropped 4 bases and J dropped 0 bases, with 9 bases sitting between them. Per the germline V gene, CDR1 is SGHVS and CDR2 is FQNEAQ. The CDR3 coding sequence is TGTGCCAGCAGCTCCGGGAGGACTAACTATGGCTACACCTTC. This gives the protein CASSSGRTNYGYTF.

The table lists this clone with a few counts. This chain joins TRBV6-6 and TRBJ1-3, with TRBD1 identical over 9 bases. Germline V gene sequence: CDR1 MNHNY, CDR2 SVGAGI (reference sequence). Trimming cost V 6 bases and J 0 bases; bases outside gene matches: 6. The CDR3 spans 16 residues. CDR3 residues: CASRRQGVDSGNTIYF. In nucleotides, the CDR3 is TGTGCCAGCAGGCGACAGGGGGTGGACTCTGGAAACACCATATATTTT.

This clone was seen a few times. The chain couples TRBV4-1 to TRBJ2-7; D may be TRBD1 (5 bases). V lost 0 bases and J 0 bases, leaving 12 bases between the germline ends. The CDR3 has 16 residues. Germline CDR1 and CDR2: MGHRA and YSYEKL. CDR3 sequence (DNA): TGCGCCAGCAGCCAAGATCCGACAGCCTACTCCTACGAGCAGTACTTC. Translated, it gives CASSQDPTAYSYEQYF.

V and J are TRBV7-9 and TRBJ1-4; TRBD1 agrees at 8 bases. CDR1 and CDR2 (germline): SEHNR, FQNEAQ (reference sequence). The length of the CDR3 is 13 residues. Losses at the gene ends were 5 bases for V and 8 bases for J; bases not matched to a gene: 4. CDR3 loop: CASSDRGREKLFF. CDR3 in DNA: TGTGCCAGCAGCGACAGGGGTCGCGAAAAACTGTTTTTT.

The chain links TRBV30 to TRBJ2-1; D is perhaps TRBD2 (5 bases). This CDR3 region has 14 residues. V lost 0 bases to trimming and J lost 2 bases, with 8 bases between them. Looked up from germline, CDR1 is GTSNPN and CDR2 is SVGIG (reference sequence). The CDR3 DNA reads as TGTGCCTGGAGTGTTTCAGCGGCCTACAATGAGCAGTTCTTC. Encoded protein: CAWSVSAAYNEQFF.

The gene calls are TRBV28 and TRBJ2-7, with TRBD2 as a possible D gene (6 bases). The CDR3 length is 14 residues. Germline V lookup: CDR1 MDHEN, CDR2 SYDVKM. Trimming removed 3 bases at V and 3 bases at J, with 12 bases between. CDR3 loop: CASSLSGRGYEQYF. The CDR3 DNA reads TGTGCCAGCAGTTTGTCCGGGAGAGGCTACGAGCAGTACTTC. The complete variable domain, with remaining parts taken from reference TRBV28 and TRBJ2-7, reads DVKVTQSSRYLVKRTGEKVFLECVQDMDHENMFWYRQDPGLGLRLIYFSYDVKMKEKGDIPEGYSVSREKKERFSLILESASTNQTSMYLCASSLSGRGYEQYFGPGTRLTVT.

The CDR3 spells CASSPGGTYEQYF. In nucleotides, the CDR3 is TGTGCCAGTAGTCCGGGGGGGACCTACGAGCAGTACTTC. The V call is TRBV19, the J call TRBJ2-7, with 8 bases identical to TRBD2. Germline loops: CDR1 LNHDA, CDR2 SQIVND (reference sequence). This CDR3 spans 13 amino acids. Trimming removed 5 bases from V and 2 bases from J; junction bases left unmatched: 2.

The chain recombines TRBV10-3 with TRBJ2-1; possibly TRBD2 for D (5 bases). CDR3 length equals 11 residues. Trimming stripped 4 bases from V and 15 bases from J, with 13 bases between. CDR1 is ENHRY, CDR2 SYGVKD, per germline. The CDR3 bases are TGTGCCATCAGTGGAGTACTGGGAGCGTTCTTC. Encoded protein: CAISGVLGAFF.

Only a few counts were recorded for this clone. In DNA, the CDR3 is TGTGCCACCAGCTTTTACAATGAGCAGTTCTTC. Its protein product is CATSFYNEQFF. This chain connects TRBV28 to TRBJ2-1; D not certain. Germline-derived CDR1 and CDR2 are MDHEN and SYDVKM. The V end was cut by 10 bases, the J end by 4 bases, with 8 bases between. This CDR3 spans 11 amino acids. The full variable domain, its missing parts supplied by reference TRBV28 and TRBJ2-1, is DVKVTQSSRYLVKRTGEKVFLECVQDMDHENMFWYRQDPGLGLRLIYFSYDVKMKEKGDIPEGYSVSREKKERFSLILESASTNQTSMYLCATSFYNEQFFGPGTRLTVL.

V is TRBV5-1 and J is TRBJ1-1; the D is unclear. Germline V gives CDR1 SGHRS, CDR2 YFSETQ. This CDR3 region has 12 residues. Trimming cost V 0 bases and J 7 bases, with 7 bases left between them. CDR3 loop: CASSLEFGEAFF. Written as DNA, the CDR3 is TGCGCCAGCAGCTTGGAATTCGGTGAAGCTTTCTTT.